A single sample is the source of the 22 T cell receptor beta chains below, sequenced in a study of response to subunit inactivated influenza vaccine listed by TCRdb under 2018. The library was made by RT-PCR. TCRdb names Illumina HiSeq 2500 as the instrument used. TCRdb reprocessing: public reads trimmed at Q25 with fastp, clones called with MiXCR, in-frame beta chains kept. Each entry merges the rows of one CDR3 protein and shows their most common DNA and genes. Counted in this sample were under 950,000 distinct CDR3 sequences; 21% of them appeared once. Roughly a tenth of the sample lies in the top ten. Here the sequenced sample was PBMCs from blood, taken roughly 5 days after vaccination. The receptors come from a man aged 50-60 years who received an inactivated influenza vaccine. Donor details come from another sample of the same person, matched by shared clones.

This clonotype occurred a few times. This chain links TRBV5-1 with TRBJ2-5; 13 nucleotides line up with TRBD2. Germline CDR1 SGHRS, CDR2 YFSETQ. Trimming removed 7 bases from V and 0 bases from J; junction bases left unmatched: 9. The length of the CDR3 is 17 residues. DNA for the CDR3: TGCGCCAGCGGAGGGGGACTAGCGGGACCCAACCAAGAGACCCAGTACTTC. Protein product: CASGGGLAGPNQETQYF.

This clonotype was seen a few times. This rearrangement joins TRBV24-1 to TRBJ2-1; 9 positions match TRBD2. Germline values: CDR1 KGHDR, CDR2 SFDVKD. The length of the CDR3 is 16 residues. V gave up 2 bases and J gave up 3 bases; unmatched junction bases: 4. The CDR3 loop reads CATSDSAGGHYNEQFF. DNA for the CDR3: TGTGCCACCAGTGATTCTGCGGGAGGGCACTACAATGAGCAGTTCTTC.

This clonotype has just a few counts. The genes are TRBV20-1 and TRBJ2-1, with D perhaps given as TRBD1 or TRBD2 (5 bases each). The CDR3 extends over 14 amino acids. V lost 0 bases and J lost 6, with 12 bases in between. Germline V gene sequence: CDR1 DFQATT, CDR2 SNEGSKA (reference sequence). The CDR3 nucleotides read TGCAGTGCTAGAGAGGGACGGGGCCCCAATGAGCAGTTCTTC. It encodes CSAREGRGPNEQFF.

At least ten counts were recorded for this clonotype. This chain connects TRBV29-1 to TRBJ2-7; 10 bases match TRBD2. Germline values: CDR1 SQVTM, CDR2 ANQGSEA. V shed 0 bases, J shed 3 bases, and the junction held 8 bases outside the gene matches. The CDR3 extends over 16 amino acids. CDR3 sequence: CSVEDRVLAGNYEQYF. CDR3 DNA: TGCAGCGTTGAAGATCGGGTACTAGCGGGAAACTACGAGCAGTACTTC.

This clonotype was observed a handful of times. The chain uses TRBV2 and TRBJ2-1; D uncertain. Germline V gives CDR1 SNHLY, CDR2 FYNNEI. V was pared by 3 bases and J by 7 bases, with 16 bases between. The CDR3 consists of 15 residues. CDR3 coding DNA: TGTGCCAGCAGTGAGGGTCAGGCGGCCAGGAATGAGCAGTTCTTC. Translated: CASSEGQAARNEQFF.

The table lists this clonotype with a few counts. The chain carries TRBV20-1 and TRBJ2-3; D is possibly TRBD2 (5 bases). Germline loops: CDR1 DFQATT, CDR2 SNEGSKA (reference sequence). The CDR3 runs 11 residues. The V gene lost 1 base and the J gene lost 8 bases, with 7 bases spanning the gap. CDR3 residues: CSARVALTQYF. The CDR3 coding sequence is TGCAGTGCTAGAGTAGCGCTTACGCAGTATTTT.

This chain connects TRBV30 to TRBJ2-2, with unresolved D. CDR3 length: 12 residues. V was shortened by 0 bases and J by 6 bases, with 5 bases between the two germline ends. Per germline, CDR1 GTSNPN and CDR2 SVGIG (reference sequence). The CDR3: CAWSVRSGELFF. The CDR3 DNA follows: TGTGCCTGGAGTGTGAGGTCCGGGGAGCTGTTTTTT.

This chain uses TRBV12-3 or TRBV12-4 with TRBJ2-2, with D perhaps assigned TRBD1 or TRBD2 (6 bases each). The CDR3 runs to 15 residues. The ends were cut back, 2 bases at V and 4 bases at J, with 11 bases in the middle. CDR3 bases: TGTGCCAGCAGTTTAAGGGGGGCGGGCACCGGGGAGCTGTTTTTT. It encodes CASSLRGAGTGELFF.

The sample holds a few counts of this clonotype. The chain has TRBV29-1 and TRBJ1-1; D gene unclear. The V gene lost 2 bases and the J gene lost 8 bases, with 12 bases spanning the gap. The germline CDR1 and CDR2 sequences are SQVTM and ANQGSEA. This CDR3 comprises 12 residues. The CDR3 spells CSVEMGNSEAFF. Here the CDR3 DNA reads TGCAGCGTTGAAATGGGGAACTCAGAAGCTTTCTTT.

V usage is TRBV14 and J usage is TRBJ2-1; 8 nucleotides agree with TRBD2. J gave up 5 bases and V 1 base, and 10 bases lay outside the gene matches. CDR3 size: 17 residues. Germline V gene data show CDR1 as SGHDN and CDR2 as FVKESK. The CDR3 nucleotides are TGTGCCAGCAGCCAAGCAAGGACTAGCAATAGCCACAATGAGCAGTTCTTC. It yields the protein CASSQARTSNSHNEQFF.

The sample holds a few counts of this clonotype. The rearrangement joins TRBV7-9 to TRBJ1-4; unclear D gene. There are 13 residues in the CDR3. V was shortened by 5 bases and J by 8 bases, with 12 bases between the two germline ends. In germline, CDR1 is SEHNR, CDR2 FQNEAQ (reference sequence). Here the CDR3 reads CASSPGMGEKLFF. CDR3 nucleotide sequence: TGTGCCAGCAGCCCCGGGATGGGGGAAAAACTGTTTTTT.

The chain combines TRBV28 with TRBJ2-7, with 7 nucleotides matching TRBD2. This CDR3 is built from 13 residues. Trimming removed 8 bases from V and 7 bases from J; junction bases left unmatched: 11. From germline, CDR1 is MDHEN and CDR2 SYDVKM. The CDR3 loop reads CASLGGGGKEQYF. CDR3 sequence (DNA): TGTGCCAGCCTGGGTGGGGGGGGTAAGGAGCAGTACTTC.

This clonotype came up a few times. The rearrangement joins TRBV4-3 to TRBJ2-1; TRBD2 agrees at 7 bases. This CDR3 spans 17 amino acids. Losses at the gene ends were 0 bases for V and 3 bases for J; bases not matched to a gene: 8. In germline, CDR1 is LGHNA, CDR2 YSLEER. DNA for the CDR3: TGCGCCAGCAGCCAAGATCGTATGAGCGGGAACTACAATGAGCAGTTCTTC. Encoded protein: CASSQDRMSGNYNEQFF.

The chain uses TRBV7-9 and TRBJ1-2; no clear D gene. Looked up from germline, CDR1 is SEHNR and CDR2 is FQNEAQ (reference sequence). This CDR3 spans 15 amino acids. The V end lost 5 bases, the J end lost 0 bases, and 13 bases lay between the germline ends. The CDR3 loop is CASSLGRIPNYGYTF. DNA of the CDR3: TGTGCCAGCAGCCTTGGACGGATCCCTAACTATGGCTACACCTTC. Supplemented by reference TRBV7-9 and TRBJ1-2, the full variable domain reads DTGVSQNPRHKITKRGQNVTFRCDPISEHNRLYWYRQTLGQGPEFLTYFQNEAQLEKSRLLSDRFSAERPKGSFSTLEIQRTEQGDSAMYLCASSLGRIPNYGYTFGSGTRLTVV.

This chain connects TRBV6-1 to TRBJ2-7; D uncertain. In germline, CDR1 is MNHNS, CDR2 SASEGT. The CDR3 is made up of 16 amino acids. V lost 6 bases and J 2 bases, leaving 20 bases between the germline ends. The CDR3 DNA reads as TGTGCCAGCAGCTCGTTGGGGTACCAATACGCCTACGAGCAGTACTTC. It encodes CASSSLGYQYAYEQYF.

A few counts support this clonotype. The chain is built from TRBV11-2 and TRBJ2-1; 7 bases fit TRBD1. The V segment lost 5 bases and the J segment 2 bases; nucleotides outside the gene matches: 6. CDR3 length: 15 residues. The germline CDR1 and CDR2 sequences are SGHAT and FQNNGV. The CDR3 loop reads CASSQTGAAYNEQFF. Written as DNA, the CDR3 is TGTGCCAGCAGCCAAACAGGGGCCGCCTACAATGAGCAGTTCTTC. Filled out from reference TRBV11-2 and TRBJ2-1, the complete variable domain reads EAGVAQSPRYKIIEKRQSVAFWCNPISGHATLYWYQQILGQGPKLLIQFQNNGVVDDSQLPKDRFSAERLKGVDSTLKIQPAKLEDSAVYLCASSQTGAAYNEQFFGPGTRLTVL.

J is TRBJ2-1 and V is TRBV7-2; either TRBD1 or TRBD2 may fit D (6 bases each). In germline, CDR1 is SGHTA, CDR2 FQGNSA. The CDR3 extends over 15 amino acids. Trimming cost V 1 base and J 3 bases, with 10 bases left between them. In DNA form, the CDR3 reads TGTGCCAGCAGCTTAGGGGGGCGGGACTACAATGAGCAGTTCTTC. As protein: CASSLGGRDYNEQFF.

The rearrangement joins TRBV7-2 to TRBJ1-1; D possibly corresponds to TRBD1 (5 bases). The V gene lost 3 bases and the J gene lost 5 bases, with 13 bases spanning the gap. The CDR3 has 14 residues. Per the germline V gene, CDR1 is SGHTA and CDR2 is FQGNSA. The CDR3 here is CASSFGWQGTEAFF. DNA for the CDR3: TGTGCCAGCAGCTTCGGGTGGCAGGGTACTGAAGCTTTCTTT.

This clonotype was recorded a few times. The gene calls are TRBV12-3 or TRBV12-4 and TRBJ2-3; TRBD2 matches 10 bases. V shed 6 bases, J shed 2 bases, and the junction held 5 bases outside the gene matches. The CDR3 contains 15 residues. The CDR3 loop is CASSLTSGDTDTQYF. The CDR3 nucleotides read TGTGCCAGCAGCCTTACTAGCGGGGACACAGATACGCAGTATTTT.

Only a few counts were recorded for this clonotype. CDR3: CASSGRISGANVLTF. The CDR3 nucleotides read TGTGCCAGCAGTGGACGGATCTCTGGGGCCAACGTCCTGACTTTC. V gene TRBV6-1 combines with J gene TRBJ2-6, with D uncertain. CDR1 is MNHNS and CDR2 is SASEGT in the germline V gene. Trimming pared 4 bases from V and 0 bases from J, leaving 7 bases between. The CDR3 totals 15 residues.

This clonotype was picked up a small number of times. This chain joins TRBV12-3 or TRBV12-4 and TRBJ2-7; a possible D gene is TRBD1 (5 bases). V was clipped by 6 bases and J by 4 bases, with 16 bases between them. The CDR3 totals 14 residues. CDR3 region: CASRYSGQGYEQYF. Written as DNA, the CDR3 is TGTGCCAGCAGATACTCAGGGCAGGGTTACGAGCAGTACTTC.

This clonotype was seen a handful of times. The chain is built from TRBV20-1 and TRBJ2-1, with 9 bases fitting TRBD2. Germline V gives CDR1 DFQATT, CDR2 SNEGSKA (reference sequence). The CDR3 covers 15 residues. The trim removed 0 bases at V and 5 bases at J, leaving 5 bases unmatched. DNA of the CDR3: TGCAGTGCTAGAGATCTGCGGGGGGGTGACAATGAGCAGTTCTTC. Translating it yields CSARDLRGGDNEQFF.